A selection of T cell receptor beta chains follows, all from one sample in a study of blood T cell repertoires in COVID-19. Repertoires were generated with immunoSEQ multiplex PCR, while TCRdb's copy carries only in-frame clones and drops some. The sample lists under 250,000 clones, about 89% occurring once. The specimen was peripheral blood. The receptors come from a man aged 55 to 70 who had recovered from COVID-19. The CDR3 runs from the conserved cysteine through the conserved F or W. A D gene is named only where the DNA matches it firmly. The size of a clone is reported for some rows only, either as once, few or many, or as a class for expanded clones.

length: 14; V: TRBV6-2/TRBV6-3; J: TRBJ1-6; size: -; D: TRBD1; CDR3: CASSYTGANSPLHF; DNA: TGTGCCAGCAGTTACACAGGGGCGAATTCACCCCTCCACTTT
length: 13; V: TRBV30; J: TRBJ2-7; size: once; D: TRBD1; CDR3: CAWNSGTGDEQYF; DNA: TGTGCCTGGAACTCCGGGACAGGGGACGAGCAGTACTTC
length: 14; V: TRBV15; J: TRBJ2-5; size: -; D: -; CDR3: CATSRAPGSETQYF; DNA: TGTGCCACCAGCAGAGCCCCGGGTTCGGAGACCCAGTACTTC
length: 14; V: TRBV7-3; J: TRBJ2-3; size: once; D: -; CDR3: CASSSSGRTDTQYF; DNA: TGTGCCAGCAGCTCCTCAGGGCGTACAGATACGCAGTATTTT
length: 16; V: TRBV5-1; J: TRBJ1-1; size: -; D: -; CDR3: CASSSRGGAGNTEAFF; DNA: TGCGCCAGCAGCTCCCGGGGGGGCGCGGGGAACACTGAAGCTTTCTTT
length: 15; V: TRBV6-2/TRBV6-3; J: TRBJ2-3; size: -; D: -; CDR3: CASSYVAPATDTQYF; DNA: TGTGCCAGCAGTTACGTAGCCCCTGCCACAGATACGCAGTATTTT
length: 14; V: TRBV2; J: TRBJ2-3; size: -; D: -; CDR3: CASSPLTSTDTQYF; DNA: TGTGCCAGCAGCCCACTAACTAGCACAGATACGCAGTATTTT
length: 12; V: TRBV3-1/TRBV3-2; J: TRBJ1-1; size: -; D: TRBD1; CDR3: CASSPNRQGAFF; DNA: TGTGCCAGCAGCCCAAACCGACAGGGGGCTTTCTTT
length: 15; V: TRBV6-5; J: TRBJ2-2; size: -; D: -; CDR3: CASSYQFKNTGELFF; DNA: TGTGCCAGCAGTTACCAGTTCAAGAACACCGGGGAGCTGTTTTTT
length: 15; V: TRBV7-2; J: TRBJ2-1; size: -; D: TRBD2; CDR3: CASSLGGLDYNEQFF; DNA: TGTGCCAGCAGCTTAGGGGGACTAGATTACAATGAGCAGTTCTTC
length: 18; V: TRBV5-4; J: TRBJ2-5; size: -; D: TRBD2; CDR3: CASSSRGGRAGRQETQYF; DNA: TGTGCCAGCAGCTCTCGCGGTGGGAGGGCCGGTCGCCAAGAGACCCAGTACTTC
length: 16; V: TRBV5-1; J: TRBJ2-2; size: -; D: TRBD2; CDR3: CASSLATSRSRGELFF; DNA: TGCGCCAGCAGCTTGGCGACTAGCCGATCCCGTGGGGAGCTGTTTTTT
length: 14; V: TRBV19; J: TRBJ1-6; size: few; D: -; CDR3: CASNPGGGGSPLHF; DNA: TGTGCCAGTAATCCCGGTGGGGGGGGTTCACCCCTCCACTTT
length: 14; V: TRBV28; J: TRBJ1-1; size: -; D: -; CDR3: CASSLTQGRGEAFF; DNA: TGTGCCAGCAGTCTTACACAGGGCAGGGGTGAAGCTTTCTTT
length: 15; V: TRBV28; J: TRBJ1-5; size: -; D: -; CDR3: CASSSGGLNNQPQHF; DNA: TGTGCCAGCAGTTCGGGTGGTCTCAACAATCAGCCCCAGCATTTT
length: 14; V: TRBV19; J: TRBJ1-2; size: -; D: TRBD1; CDR3: CASRTGTGTYGYTF; DNA: TGTGCCAGTAGAACCGGGACAGGGACCTATGGCTACACCTTC
length: 18; V: TRBV28; J: TRBJ2-1; size: -; D: TRBD1; CDR3: CASSSYRDRALFGNEQFF; DNA: TGTGCCAGCAGTTCCTACCGGGACAGGGCCCTTTTCGGCAATGAGCAGTTCTTC
length: 18; V: TRBV18; J: TRBJ2-7; size: once; D: -; CDR3: CASSPIRGGTPKAYEQYF; DNA: TGTGCCAGCTCACCGATAAGGGGGGGTACACCTAAAGCCTACGAGCAGTACTTC
length: 16; V: TRBV5-4; J: TRBJ2-3; size: -; D: TRBD2; CDR3: CASSLLLAGGTDTQYF; DNA: TGTGCCAGCAGCTTACTTCTAGCGGGGGGCACAGATACGCAGTATTTT
length: 16; V: TRBV29-1; J: TRBJ1-1; size: -; D: -; CDR3: CSAGPAGWVSNTEAFF; DNA: TGCAGCGCTGGCCCCGCGGGCTGGGTTAGTAACACTGAAGCTTTCTTT
length: 15; V: TRBV6-5; J: TRBJ1-5; size: -; D: TRBD1; CDR3: CASSSRDRGGQPQHF; DNA: TGTGCCAGCAGTTCCAGGGACAGGGGGGGTCAGCCCCAGCATTTT
length: 16; V: TRBV28; J: TRBJ2-1; size: -; D: TRBD2; CDR3: CASSTTSGGAYNEQFF; DNA: TGTGCCAGCAGTACTACTAGCGGGGGCGCCTACAATGAGCAGTTCTTC
length: 14; V: TRBV5-1; J: TRBJ2-7; size: -; D: -; CDR3: CASSLEGRAYEQYF; DNA: TGCGCCAGCAGCTTGGAGGGCAGGGCTTACGAGCAGTACTTC
length: 13; V: TRBV12-3/TRBV12-4; J: TRBJ1-2; size: -; D: -; CDR3: CASSLSSSYGYTF; DNA: TGTGCCAGCAGTTTATCCAGTTCCTATGGCTACACCTTC
length: 16; V: TRBV28; J: TRBJ1-1; size: -; D: TRBD1; CDR3: CASSPTPGGWNTEAFF; DNA: TGTGCCAGCAGTCCTACCCCAGGGGGCTGGAACACTGAAGCTTTCTTT
length: 14; V: TRBV6-5; J: TRBJ2-7; size: -; D: TRBD2; CDR3: CASSYRGGAYEQYF; DNA: TGTGCCAGCAGTTACCGGGGGGGGGCCTACGAGCAGTACTTC
length: 19; V: TRBV27; J: TRBJ2-3; size: -; D: TRBD1; CDR3: CASSYRQGQWNAGSDTQYF; DNA: TGTGCCAGCAGTTACCGACAGGGACAATGGAACGCGGGCTCCGATACGCAGTATTTT
length: 16; V: TRBV19; J: TRBJ2-1; size: -; D: -; CDR3: CASSLKTLGLYNEQFF; DNA: TGTGCCAGTAGTCTAAAGACATTGGGACTTTACAATGAGCAGTTCTTC
length: 15; V: TRBV24-1; J: TRBJ2-1; size: -; D: TRBD2; CDR3: CATGSKAGEDNEQFF; DNA: TGTGCCACCGGCAGCAAAGCGGGAGAAGATAATGAGCAGTTCTTC
length: 16; V: TRBV11-3; J: TRBJ2-2; size: -; D: TRBD1; CDR3: CASSPGTGGRTGELFF; DNA: TGTGCCAGCAGCCCGGGGACAGGGGGCAGGACCGGGGAGCTGTTTTTT
length: 14; V: TRBV27; J: TRBJ2-1; size: -; D: TRBD1; CDR3: CASSSGQYYNEQFF; DNA: TGTGCCAGCAGTTCGGGACAGTACTACAATGAGCAGTTCTTC
length: 11; V: TRBV29-1; J: TRBJ1-2; size: few; D: -; CDR3: CSAWGDYGYTF; DNA: TGCAGCGCTTGGGGGGACTATGGCTACACCTTC
length: 16; V: TRBV4-3; J: TRBJ1-4; size: few; D: -; CDR3: CASSQDITSRGEKLFF; DNA: TGCGCCAGCAGCCAAGATATCACAAGTAGAGGCGAAAAACTGTTTTTT
length: 14; V: TRBV18; J: TRBJ1-4; size: -; D: TRBD1; CDR3: CASSQTGGGEKLFF; DNA: TGTGCCAGCTCCCAGACAGGGGGAGGAGAAAAACTGTTTTTT
length: 15; V: TRBV2; J: TRBJ1-2; size: -; D: -; CDR3: CASSVGQGSYYGYTF; DNA: TGTGCCAGCAGTGTTGGGCAGGGAAGCTACTATGGCTACACCTTC
length: 17; V: TRBV28; J: TRBJ2-7; size: -; D: TRBD2; CDR3: CASSSPGLAGPLYEQYF; DNA: TGTGCCAGCAGTTCACCGGGACTAGCGGGGCCTTTGTACGAGCAGTACTTC
length: 16; V: TRBV5-1; J: TRBJ2-1; size: -; D: TRBD2; CDR3: CASSGLAGGMGNEQFF; DNA: TGCGCCAGCAGCGGGCTAGCGGGGGGTATGGGAAATGAGCAGTTCTTC
length: 12; V: TRBV12-5; J: TRBJ2-1; size: -; D: -; CDR3: CASGLLDGEQFF; DNA: TGTGCTAGTGGTTTGCTAGATGGTGAGCAGTTCTTC
length: 17; V: TRBV11-3; J: TRBJ2-2; size: few; D: TRBD1; CDR3: CASSSWDSYSNTGELFF; DNA: TGTGCCAGCAGCTCATGGGACAGCTACTCGAACACCGGGGAGCTGTTTTTT
length: 14; V: TRBV2; J: TRBJ2-3; size: -; D: TRBD2; CDR3: CASSVAGGTDTQYF; DNA: TGTGCCAGCAGCGTAGCGGGGGGCACAGATACGCAGTATTTT
length: 18; V: TRBV12-5; J: TRBJ2-3; size: -; D: -; CDR3: CASGLRIWGETSTDTQYF; DNA: TGTGCTAGTGGTTTGAGGATTTGGGGGGAGACTAGCACAGATACGCAGTATTTT
length: 13; V: TRBV2; J: TRBJ2-7; size: -; D: TRBD1; CDR3: CASTGTASWRQYF; DNA: TGTGCCAGCACAGGGACAGCGTCCTGGCGGCAGTACTTC
length: 15; V: TRBV7-3; J: TRBJ2-2; size: -; D: TRBD2; CDR3: CASSFSGRGTGELFF; DNA: TGTGCCAGCAGCTTTAGCGGGAGAGGAACCGGGGAGCTGTTTTTT
length: 17; V: TRBV9; J: TRBJ2-2; size: -; D: TRBD1; CDR3: CASSEMGTGVNTGELFF; DNA: TGTGCCAGCAGCGAGATGGGGACAGGGGTAAACACCGGGGAGCTGTTTTTT
length: 13; V: TRBV2; J: TRBJ2-5; size: -; D: TRBD2; CDR3: CASGTTPLETQYF; DNA: TGTGCCAGCGGGACTACGCCTTTAGAGACCCAGTACTTC
length: 15; V: TRBV5-5; J: TRBJ1-5; size: -; D: -; CDR3: CASSKDSYSNQPQHF; DNA: TGTGCCAGCAGCAAAGACAGTTATAGCAATCAGCCCCAGCATTTT
length: 15; V: TRBV27; J: TRBJ2-3; size: -; D: -; CDR3: CASSLREQSTDTQYF; DNA: TGTGCCAGCAGTTTAAGAGAACAGAGCACAGATACGCAGTATTTT
length: 15; V: TRBV19; J: TRBJ1-6; size: -; D: TRBD1; CDR3: CASSRGTVYNSPLHF; DNA: TGTGCCAGTAGTAGGGGGACAGTCTATAATTCACCCCTCCACTTT
length: 16; V: TRBV3-1/TRBV3-2; J: TRBJ2-5; size: -; D: TRBD2; CDR3: CASSLPTSVFQETQYF; DNA: TGTGCCAGCAGCCTCCCGACTAGCGTTTTCCAAGAGACCCAGTACTTC
length: 13; V: TRBV18; J: TRBJ2-1; size: once; D: -; CDR3: CASSLNQGNEQFF; DNA: TGTGCCAGCTCACTTAACCAGGGGAATGAGCAGTTCTTC
length: 15; V: TRBV18; J: TRBJ2-7; size: -; D: TRBD1; CDR3: CASSPTGVFSYEQYF; DNA: TGTGCCAGCTCACCTACAGGGGTTTTTTCCTACGAGCAGTACTTC
length: 12; V: TRBV25-1; J: TRBJ2-7; size: -; D: TRBD1; CDR3: CASSFGTVEQYF; DNA: TGTGCCAGCAGTTTCGGGACAGTCGAGCAGTACTTC
length: 14; V: TRBV5-1; J: TRBJ2-3; size: -; D: TRBD2; CDR3: CASSGGQSTDTQYF; DNA: TGCGCCAGCTCGGGGGGGCAAAGCACAGATACGCAGTATTTT
length: 15; V: TRBV11-3; J: TRBJ2-7; size: -; D: -; CDR3: CASSLGQAELYEQYF; DNA: TGTGCCAGCAGCTTAGGTCAGGCAGAGCTCTACGAGCAGTACTTC